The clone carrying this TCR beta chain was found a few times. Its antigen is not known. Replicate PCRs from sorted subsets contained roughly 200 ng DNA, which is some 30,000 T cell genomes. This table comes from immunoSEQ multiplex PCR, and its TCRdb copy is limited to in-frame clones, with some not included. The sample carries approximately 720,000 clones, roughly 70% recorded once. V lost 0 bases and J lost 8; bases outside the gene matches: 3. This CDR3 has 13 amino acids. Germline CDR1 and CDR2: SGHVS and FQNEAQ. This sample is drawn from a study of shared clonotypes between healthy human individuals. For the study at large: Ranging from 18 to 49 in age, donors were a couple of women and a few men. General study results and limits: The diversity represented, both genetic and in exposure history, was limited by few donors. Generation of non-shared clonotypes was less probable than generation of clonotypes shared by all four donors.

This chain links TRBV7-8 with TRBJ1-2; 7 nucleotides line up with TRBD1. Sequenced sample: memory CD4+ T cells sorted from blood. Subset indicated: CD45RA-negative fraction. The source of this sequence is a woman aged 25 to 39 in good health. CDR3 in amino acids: CASSLAGGLGYTF. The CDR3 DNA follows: TGTGCCAGCAGCTTAGCAGGGGGCCTAGGCTACACCTTC.